This T cell receptor beta chain was sequenced during a study of identical twins. Template switching added a universal primer binding site, and final cDNA carried unique molecular identifiers. MiXCR, run by TCRdb on the 5' RACE reads, gives a single entry per CDR3 protein. This repertoire shows hundreds of thousands of distinct CDR3 sequences, over 15% found once; its top ten account for about an eighth. The germline V gene has CDR1 SGHRS and CDR2 YFSETQ. The length of the CDR3 is 14 residues. With 4 bases removed from V and 7 bases from J, the gap between germline ends came to 15 bases. These same data were also listed under a study on T cells expressing NK-cell markers. From that paper: The contribution of dominant NKG2C+ clonotypes to CD8+ T cells in about 6 donors was about 1.0-7.0%.

Sequencing was carried out using PBMCs. The J gene is TRBJ2-1, the V gene TRBV5-1, with D perhaps matching TRBD1 (6 bases). The TCR was taken from a woman under 30 in good health. CDR3 sequence reads: CASSRTDVKNEQFF. In DNA, the CDR3 is TGCGCCAGCAGCCGGACAGATGTAAAGAATGAGCAGTTCTTC.